This T cell receptor beta chain was captured by sequencing in a study of regulatory T cells in long-lasting Graves disease. This clonotype was detected ten times or more. Its specificity is not known. Time point reported: newly diagnosed GD, antithyroid drugs for less than 3 months. Extracted PBMC RNA gave rise to the TCR library. It was by American Thyroid Association guidelines that Graves' disease was diagnosed. Whole-study results and caveats: Limited samples may have lowered accuracy.

Libraries of TCR beta came from iRepertoire HTBI primers plus Arm-PCR of CDR3 regions. TCRdb recomputed calls from the multiplex PCR reads with MiXCR, one row per CDR3 protein. Of some 330,000 distinct CDR3 sequences listed, about 10% are singletons. V gave up 7 bases and J gave up 3 bases; unmatched junction bases: 10. CDR3 length equals 17 residues. Germline V gene lookup returns CDR1 DFQATT and CDR2 SNEGSKA (reference sequence). These same data were also listed under a study on T cells in Graves' hyperthyroidism and ophthalmopathy. That source reports: During a first-round RT-PCR of the TCR CDR3, the HTBI primer set was used.

The receptor was derived from a woman between 18 and 29 years old with Graves disease. This sequence joins TRBV20-1 and TRBJ2-1; 15 nucleotides line up with TRBD2. Material: peripheral blood mononuclear cells (PBMCs), obtained at new diagnosis, from a patient treated with antithyroid drugs. CDR3 in amino acids: CSVSGLAGGDRYNEQFF. CDR3 nucleotides: TGCAGTGTGTCTGGACTAGCGGGAGGGGATCGCTACAATGAGCAGTTCTTC.